These 21 T cell receptor beta chains share one sample of origin, sequenced in a study of long-term antiretroviral therapy in people with HIV. Assay version v3.0 of immunoSEQ was used, and it was run at survey level. Only in-frame clones appear in the TCRdb table, and some are missing; sequencing was by immunoSEQ multiplex PCR. The sample lists tens of thousands of clones, under 85% occurring once. The specimen comprised unsorted PBMCs, sampled 0.5 years before starting antiretroviral therapy. All receptors derive from a man in his forties or fifties with HIV.

The J gene is TRBJ1-2, the V gene TRBV5-1, with 9 positions matching TRBD1. CDR3 size: 15 residues. V lost 7 bases to trimming and J lost 2 bases; unmatched junction nucleotides: 9. Germline loops: CDR1 SGHRS, CDR2 YFSETQ. The CDR3 loop is CASSFQGQGNYGYTF. As DNA, the CDR3 is TGCGCCAGCTCGTTCCAGGGACAGGGAAACTATGGCTACACCTTC.

The CDR3: CASSTTGWQFSNQPQHF. CDR3 coding DNA: TGTGCCAGCAGTACGACAGGGTGGCAATTCAGCAATCAGCCCCAGCATTTT. The chain employs TRBV28 and TRBJ1-5; 7 nucleotides agree with TRBD1. V was pared by 5 bases and J by 1 base, with 11 bases of the junction left unmatched. The germline V gene encodes CDR1 MDHEN and CDR2 SYDVKM. The CDR3 is 17 amino acids.

This chain connects TRBV7-9 to TRBJ2-2; D might be TRBD1 (5 bases). Germline CDR1 and CDR2: SEHNR and FQNEAQ (reference sequence). V was trimmed by 5 bases and J by 4 bases, leaving 11 bases between them. This CDR3 spans 14 amino acids. CDR3 in amino acids: CASSPQTVTGELFF. DNA for the CDR3: TGTGCCAGCAGCCCCCAGACAGTCACCGGGGAGCTGTTTTTT.

The DNA of the CDR3 is TGCGCCAGCAGCTTGGGAACTAGAGGAACCGGGGAGCTGTTTTTT. Encoded protein: CASSLGTRGTGELFF. J is TRBJ2-2 and V is TRBV5-1, with D tentatively TRBD2 (5 bases). This CDR3 contains 15 residues. The V gene's germline CDR1 is SGHRS and CDR2 YFSETQ. The ends were cut back, 0 bases at V and 5 bases at J, with 11 bases in the middle.

The rearrangement joins TRBV7-2 to TRBJ1-4, with 7 bases identical to TRBD1. V lost 5 bases and J lost 1; bases outside the gene matches: 4. CDR1 and CDR2 from the germline V gene are SGHTA and FQGNSA. The CDR3 consists of 15 residues. DNA for the CDR3: TGTGCCAGCAGCCCACGACAGGGAACTAATGAAAAACTGTTTTTT. This encodes CASSPRQGTNEKLFF.

This chain connects TRBV5-1 to TRBJ2-3, with 8 positions matching TRBD1. The length of the CDR3 is 15 residues. Germline assignment: CDR1 SGHRS and CDR2 YFSETQ. J gave up 4 bases and V 0 bases, and 4 bases lay outside the gene matches. CDR3 bases: TGCGCCAGCAGCTTGGACGGACAGGGTGCAGATACGCAGTATTTT. The encoded protein is CASSLDGQGADTQYF. Using reference TRBV5-1 and TRBJ2-3 for the parts outside the CDR3, the full variable domain is KAGVTQTPRYLIKTRGQQVTLSCSPISGHRSVSWYQQTPGQGLQFLFEYFSETQRNKGNFPGRFSGRQFSNSRSEMNVSTLELGDSALYLCASSLDGQGADTQYFGPGTRLTVL.

This chain links TRBV13 with TRBJ2-7; TRBD1 aligns across 9 bases. Germline V gene sequence: CDR1 PRHDT, CDR2 FYEKMQ (reference sequence). This CDR3 is built from 14 residues. V lost 0 bases, J lost 3 bases, and 0 bases stayed unmatched. In nucleotides, the CDR3 is TGTGCCAGCAGCTTAGGGACAGGGGGCTACGAGCAGTACTTC. As protein: CASSLGTGGYEQYF.

The chain has TRBV6-1 and TRBJ1-2; D possibly corresponds to TRBD1 (5 bases). Germline CDR1 is MNHNS and CDR2 is SASEGT. The CDR3 runs to 15 residues. Between the trimmed V and J ends, which lost 4 bases and 4 bases, there was a span of 16 bases. DNA for the CDR3: TGTGCCAGCAGTGTGACGAGGGACGGGAGCTATGGCTACACCTTC. This sequence encodes CASSVTRDGSYGYTF.

This chain connects TRBV7-3 to TRBJ2-5; D is perhaps TRBD1 (5 bases). Germline loops: CDR1 SGHTA, CDR2 FQGTGA. Trimming shortened V by 5 bases and J by 7 bases, and 11 bases separated the two germline ends. CDR3 size: 12 residues. In nucleotides, the CDR3 is TGTGCCAGCAGCCATACAGGAGCGACCCAGTACTTC. It translates to CASSHTGATQYF.

The J gene is TRBJ2-7, the V gene TRBV5-1; 7 positions match TRBD2. The junction had 7 bases not matched to a gene; V was cut back by 4 bases and J by 9 bases. This CDR3 spans 12 amino acids. The germline V gene encodes CDR1 SGHRS and CDR2 YFSETQ. The CDR3 coding sequence is TGCGCCAGCAGCGCTTATAGCGGGCGGCAGTACTTC. Residues: CASSAYSGRQYF.

The rearrangement joins TRBV5-4 to TRBJ2-3; D not resolved. The CDR3 sequence is 15 residues long. CDR1 and CDR2 from the germline V gene are SGHNT and YYREEE (reference sequence). V was shortened by 7 bases and J by 1 base, with 16 bases between the two germline ends. DNA for the CDR3: TGTGCCAGCGGCCCATTGGCCCCAGGCACAGATACGCAGTATTTT. Residues: CASGPLAPGTDTQYF.

The chain employs TRBV13 and TRBJ2-1, with D hard to call. Germline-derived CDR1 and CDR2 are PRHDT and FYEKMQ (reference sequence). The CDR3 contains 12 residues. The V gene lost 4 bases and the J gene lost 5 bases, with 6 bases spanning the gap. The CDR3 here is CASSSEDNEQFF. The CDR3 DNA sequence: TGTGCCAGCAGCTCAGAAGACAATGAGCAGTTCTTC. The whole variable domain, filled in from reference TRBV13 and TRBJ2-1, reads AAGVIQSPRHLIKEKRETATLKCYPIPRHDTVYWYQQGPGQDPQFLISFYEKMQSDKGSIPDRFSAQQFSDYHSELNMSSLELGDSALYFCASSSEDNEQFFGPGTRLTVL.

The chain employs TRBV7-6 and TRBJ2-5; D is ambiguous. The CDR3 spans 15 residues. Trimming took off 3 bases at V and 1 base at J, with 12 bases between the two ends. Germline V gene sequence: CDR1 SGHVS, CDR2 FNYEAQ. The CDR3 DNA reads TGTGCCAGCAGCTTGGGCTTCACTTCCCAAGAGACCCAGTACTTC. Amino acid sequence: CASSLGFTSQETQYF.

The chain uses TRBV4-3 and TRBJ2-7; TRBD2 might be the D (6 bases). CDR1 is LGHNA and CDR2 is YSLEER in the germline V gene. V gave up 0 bases and J gave up 2 bases, with 20 bases separating them. The length of the CDR3 is 18 residues. CDR3 bases: TGCGCCAGCAGCCAAGAATGGGGCGGGGTTGTAAGTCCCTACGAGCAGTACTTC. Translating it yields CASSQEWGGVVSPYEQYF.

The gene calls are TRBV4-3 and TRBJ1-4, with D hard to call. The germline V and J ends were trimmed by 0 bases and 10 bases, with 9 bases remaining between them. Per germline, CDR1 LGHNA and CDR2 YSLEER. CDR3 length: 13 amino acids. The CDR3 DNA reads as TGCGCCAGCAGCCAAGAGCCAGCCCGAAAACTGTTTTTT. It translates to CASSQEPARKLFF.

The chain has TRBV14 and TRBJ1-3, with D possibly matching TRBD1 (6 bases). V lost 4 bases and J lost 0, with 25 bases in between. The germline gives CDR1 SGHDN, CDR2 FVKESK. There are 20 residues in the CDR3. The CDR3 loop reads CASSPRSRGRKVSSGNTIYF. CDR3 nucleotides: TGTGCCAGCAGCCCCCGGAGCAGGGGAAGGAAAGTAAGCTCTGGAAACACCATATATTTT.

The chain recombines TRBV7-2 with TRBJ1-1; 8 nucleotides agree with TRBD1. This CDR3 spans 14 amino acids. J lost 1 base, V lost 5 bases, and 3 bases had no gene match. Germline CDR1 SGHTA, CDR2 FQGNSA. The CDR3 spells CASSRTGPNTEAFF. In DNA form, the CDR3 reads TGTGCCAGCAGCCGGACAGGGCCGAACACTGAAGCTTTCTTT.

The genes are TRBV14 and TRBJ2-7; possibly TRBD1 for D (6 bases). The CDR3 is 16 amino acids. V lost 1 base and J 3 bases, leaving 16 bases between the germline ends. CDR1 and CDR2 (germline): SGHDN, FVKESK. The CDR3: CASSQGAIGGGYEQYF. For the CDR3, the DNA is TGTGCCAGCAGCCAAGGCGCAATTGGGGGCGGCTACGAGCAGTACTTC.

The chain carries TRBV11-3 and TRBJ1-1, with TRBD1 matching over 9 bases. With V trimmed by 1 base and J by 8 bases, 5 bases remained unmatched. The CDR3 extends over 14 amino acids. Germline CDR1 is SGHNT and CDR2 is YENEEA. The DNA of the CDR3 is TGTGCCAGCAGCTTAGGCCCGGGACAGGGAGAAGCTTTCTTT. Residues: CASSLGPGQGEAFF.

The rearrangement joins TRBV6-5 to TRBJ2-5, with TRBD2 identical over 8 bases. The V segment lost 4 bases and the J segment 5 bases; nucleotides outside the gene matches: 9. CDR1 is MNHEY and CDR2 is SVGAGI in the germline V gene. The CDR3 totals 15 residues. The CDR3 region has the DNA TGTGCCAGCAGTTTGTCCGGGGGGGAAGGCGAGACCCAGTACTTC. Translated: CASSLSGGEGETQYF.

About this clone itself: The same CDR3 also results from other DNA sequences found in this sample. V usage is TRBV7-9 and J usage is TRBJ2-5, with D unclear. Trimming removed 4 bases at V and 5 bases at J, with 5 bases between. Germline V gives CDR1 SEHNR, CDR2 FQNEAQ (reference sequence). The CDR3 loop spans 11 amino acids. DNA for the CDR3: TGTGCCAGCAGCTACGGCGAGACCCAGTACTTC. Amino acid sequence: CASSYGETQYF.